Shown below are 9 T cell receptor beta chains from a single sample sequenced in a study of T cell changes during pregnancy in multiple sclerosis. The table came from immunoSEQ multiplex PCR; TCRdb's copy has only in-frame clones and leaves some out. The sample records over 70,000 clones, 80% to 95% being singletons. The material was peripheral blood, obtained in the third trimester of pregnancy. The receptors originated from a female donor in good health, enrolled as a control in a pregnancy study.

The chain joins TRBV28 to TRBJ2-1, with D maybe TRBD2 (6 bases). With 6 bases removed from V and 15 bases from J, the gap between germline ends came to 15 bases. Germline CDR1 and CDR2: MDHEN and SYDVKM. The CDR3 extends over 11 amino acids. The CDR3, as DNA: TGTGCCAGCAGCAAACTAGCTAGTCTGTTCTTC. This codes for CASSKLASLFF.

DNA of the CDR3: TGTGCTAGTGGATCGGGGGGGGCCGTCAATGAGCAGTTCTTC. It is translated as CASGSGGAVNEQFF. V usage is TRBV12-5 and J usage is TRBJ2-1; 8 nucleotides agree with TRBD2. V was clipped by 6 bases and J by 6 bases; unmatched bases: 7. CDR3 size: 14 residues. CDR1 LGHNT and CDR2 FRNRAP come from the germline V gene. Filled out from reference TRBV12-5 and TRBJ2-1, the complete variable domain reads DARVTQTPRHKVTEMGQEVTMRCQPILGHNTVFWYRQTMMQGLELLAYFRNRAPLDDSGMPKDRFSAEMPDATLATLKIQPSEPRDSAVYFCASGSGGAVNEQFFGPGTRLTVL.

This sequence joins TRBV19 and TRBJ2-7; D not certain. Germline assignment: CDR1 LNHDA and CDR2 SQIVND (reference sequence). The V and J ends lost 1 base and 0 bases respectively, with 7 bases between them. The CDR3 covers 14 residues. CDR3 region: CASSIGHRSYEQYF. CDR3 sequence (DNA): TGTGCCAGTAGTATAGGACACCGCTCCTACGAGCAGTACTTC.

The CDR3 protein is CASLPRGVSTDTQYF. In DNA form, the CDR3 reads TGTGCCAGTCTCCCCAGGGGGGTTAGCACAGATACGCAGTATTTT. The rearrangement uses TRBV2 and TRBJ2-3, with D maybe TRBD1 (7 bases). The CDR3 runs to 15 residues. CDR1 and CDR2 from the germline V gene are SNHLY and FYNNEI. V was shortened by 9 bases and J by 0 bases, with 16 bases between the two germline ends.

The chain recombines TRBV15 with TRBJ1-1; possibly TRBD1 for D (5 bases). The CDR3 is 15 residues long. The V and J ends lost 0 bases and 4 bases respectively, with 12 bases between them. The germline V gene encodes CDR1 LNHNV and CDR2 YYDKDF (reference sequence). CDR3 amino acids: CATSRDLGAGTEAFF. The CDR3 coding sequence is TGTGCCACCAGCAGAGATTTAGGGGCCGGCACTGAAGCTTTCTTT.

The gene calls are TRBV18 and TRBJ1-4; tentative D call: TRBD1 (5 bases). There are 15 residues in the CDR3. Germline V gene lookup returns CDR1 KGHSH and CDR2 LQKENI. V dropped 3 bases and J dropped 5 bases, with 13 bases sitting between them. CDR3: CASSPRQGPNEKLFF. The CDR3 nucleotides are TGTGCCAGCTCACCGAGGCAGGGCCCAAATGAAAAACTGTTTTTT.

This chain joins TRBV6-6 and TRBJ1-2, with D possibly matching TRBD1 (6 bases). Germline V gene data show CDR1 as MNHNY and CDR2 as SVGAGI (reference sequence). Trimming removed 7 bases at V and 7 bases at J, with 16 bases between. This CDR3 region has 13 residues. As DNA, the CDR3 is TGTGCCAGCACCGATACAGGGCCTCCTGGCTACACCTTC. This translates into CASTDTGPPGYTF.

The rearrangement joins TRBV11-2 to TRBJ1-4; D is undetermined. CDR1 is SGHAT and CDR2 is FQNNGV in the germline V gene. The V end was cut by 6 bases, the J end by 4 bases, with 15 bases between. CDR3 length equals 15 residues. The CDR3 DNA sequence: TGTGCCAGCAGTCCACCTAGGAGTCTTAATGAAAAACTGTTTTTT. Translated: CASSPPRSLNEKLFF.

The V and J genes are TRBV30 and TRBJ2-1; 13 nucleotides agree with TRBD2. Germline V gene data show CDR1 as GTSNPN and CDR2 as SVGIG (reference sequence). The CDR3 consists of 17 residues. Trimming took 3 bases from V and 0 from J; bases not matched to a gene: 5. CDR3 region: CAWRGLAGLSSYNEQFF. CDR3 in DNA: TGTGCCTGGAGGGGACTAGCGGGGCTGAGCTCCTACAATGAGCAGTTCTTC. The full variable domain, with the rest looked up from reference TRBV30 and TRBJ2-1, is SQTIHQWPATLVQPVGSPLSLECTVEGTSNPNLYWYRQAAGRGLQLLFYSVGIGQISSEVPQNLSASRPQDRQFILSSKKLLLSDSGFYLCAWRGLAGLSSYNEQFFGPGTRLTVL.